The rows below give T cell receptor beta chains drawn from one sample of a study of response to subunit inactivated influenza vaccine. Using its own MiXCR run on the RT-PCR reads, TCRdb lists one record per CDR3 protein. This sample has more than 450,000 distinct CDR3 sequences; about 10% occur once, and the top ten carry around 9.6%. The material was PBMCs from blood, obtained on the day of vaccination. These TCRs come from a man aged 50-59 years who received an inactivated influenza vaccine. The CDR3 runs from the conserved cysteine through the conserved F or W.

j_gene,len,v_gene,CDR3aa
TRBJ2-3,14,TRBV7-2,CASRVPGGPDTQYF
TRBJ2-7,15,TRBV20-1,CSANIAGGPPYEQYF
TRBJ1-4,16,TRBV7-2,CASSLAPGQGTEKLFF
TRBJ1-2,14,TRBV7-2,CASSLKGQGYGYTF
TRBJ1-4,14,TRBV7-8,CASSHRGANEKLFF
TRBJ2-1,16,TRBV4-2,CASSQRGGLSYNEQFF
TRBJ2-1,16,TRBV12-3/TRBV12-4,CASSFPPTGLLGEQFF
TRBJ2-1,17,TRBV5-1,CASNPSFPGQGRNEQFF
TRBJ2-7,14,TRBV28,CASSLVPTQYEQYF
TRBJ2-4,16,TRBV18,CASSHRDREAKNIQYF
TRBJ2-7,15,TRBV28,CASRRRGGWDYEQYF
TRBJ2-2,14,TRBV20-1,CSARGRQGSGELFF
TRBJ2-2,14,TRBV7-9,CASSQSLYSGELFF
TRBJ2-3,17,TRBV7-8,CASSSTGSYPVPDTQYF
TRBJ1-5,17,TRBV20-1,CCARDLTGTPSNQPQHF
TRBJ2-7,11,TRBV6-2/TRBV6-3,CASTEGYEQYF
TRBJ2-2,13,TRBV12-3/TRBV12-4,CASRPGSTGELFF
TRBJ2-4,14,TRBV28,CASSEGVDGNIQYF
TRBJ2-1,12,TRBV29-1,CSLAGGINEQFF
TRBJ2-7,14,TRBV11-2,CASSTRDGLYEQYF
TRBJ2-5,17,TRBV5-4,CASSLVGAGENQETQYF
TRBJ2-1,15,TRBV6-1,CASRAGTQNRNEQFF
TRBJ2-3,13,TRBV6-2/TRBV6-3,CASRNPLPDTQYF
TRBJ1-1,13,TRBV6-1,CASKVEVSTEAFF
TRBJ2-2,14,TRBV7-9,CASTRRGLTGELFF
TRBJ2-7,16,TRBV21-1,CASRTSGQGATYEQYF
TRBJ2-1,11,TRBV2,CASSEPGEQFF
TRBJ1-4,14,TRBV4-2,CASSQLGGGEKLFF
TRBJ2-7,15,TRBV7-2,CASSPLSGGSYEQYF
TRBJ2-5,14,TRBV27,CASSLGTSPETQYF
TRBJ2-5,15,TRBV7-2,CASSLGPWGQETQYF
TRBJ2-4,15,TRBV11-2,CASSSRTVSKNIQYF
TRBJ1-4,13,TRBV4-2,CASSQDRNEKLFF
TRBJ2-3,16,TRBV10-3,CAISESPAGAADTQYF
TRBJ2-7,14,TRBV9,CASSVDPGWDEQYF
TRBJ1-2,14,TRBV28,CASSLPGQSYGYTF
TRBJ2-5,18,TRBV11-2,CASSWNPKVAGSQETQYF
TRBJ1-1,15,TRBV18,CASSPPNYRGTEAFF
TRBJ2-3,15,TRBV7-9,CASSSPAGTADTQYF
TRBJ1-2,11,TRBV29-1,CSARQLDGYTF
TRBJ2-2,13,TRBV20-1,CSARGLSRRELFF
TRBJ2-1,13,TRBV6-2/TRBV6-3,CASSPWFYNEQFF
TRBJ1-1,14,TRBV9,CASSASYIGTEAFF
TRBJ2-7,15,TRBV9,CASSGGQGSSYEQYF
TRBJ2-1,14,TRBV20-1,CSASKGGSYNEQFF